The 10 T cell receptor beta chains reported below all come from one sample, sequenced in a study of T cells in Graves' hyperthyroidism and ophthalmopathy. What was amplified from RNA transcripts were TCR beta CDR3 regions. A set of HTBI primers served as the primers for a first-round RT-PCR of the TCR CDR3. TCRdb passed the multiplex PCR reads through MiXCR, listing each CDR3 protein once. The data show approximately 480,000 distinct CDR3 sequences, about 20% seen once. Sequenced sample: blood. These receptors all come from a man younger than 30 with Graves' hyperthyroidism.

This clonotype occurred many times. This chain links TRBV4-1 with TRBJ2-7, with D perhaps TRBD1 or TRBD2 (7 bases each). The CDR3 sequence is 15 residues long. Germline V lookup: CDR1 MGHRA, CDR2 YSYEKL. V was clipped by 0 bases and J by 7 bases, with 16 bases between them. In nucleotides, the CDR3 is TGCGCCAGCAGCCAAGAAGGGCAGGGGGAGGGAGAGCAGTACTTC. It yields the protein CASSQEGQGEGEQYF.

At least ten counts were recorded for this clonotype. The V gene is TRBV4-2, the J gene TRBJ2-5; 11 bases are a match to TRBD2. V gave up 0 bases and J gave up 4 bases; unmatched junction bases: 10. This CDR3 contains 18 residues. CDR1 and CDR2 from the germline V gene are LGHNA and YNFKEQ. CDR3 sequence: CASSQDYTSGGRGETQYF. As DNA, the CDR3 is TGTGCCAGCAGCCAAGATTACACTAGCGGGGGCAGGGGAGAGACCCAGTACTTC.

This clonotype was detected many times. This chain uses TRBV2 with TRBJ2-7, with 8 bases aligning to TRBD2. Germline lookup yields CDR1 SNHLY and CDR2 FYNNEI. This CDR3 comprises 14 residues. Trimming at V came to 2 bases and at J to 6 bases, leaving 6 bases not matched to a gene. CDR3 loop: CASSERGGLTEQYF. CDR3 in DNA: TGTGCCAGCAGTGAACGGGGGGGCCTTACCGAGCAGTACTTC.

This clonotype occurred a few times. V is TRBV6-1 and J is TRBJ1-1, with D maybe TRBD1 (6 bases). The CDR3 totals 14 residues. CDR1 MNHNS and CDR2 SASEGT come from the germline V gene. Between the trimmed V and J ends, which lost 7 bases and 0 bases, there was a span of 12 bases. The CDR3 reads CASTTDRMNTEAFF. Written as DNA, the CDR3 is TGTGCCAGCACCACCGACAGGATGAACACTGAAGCTTTCTTT.

The chain uses TRBV7-9 and TRBJ1-2; D is uncertain. Germline V gene sequence: CDR1 SEHNR, CDR2 FQNEAQ (reference sequence). This CDR3 has 15 amino acids. The germline V and J ends were trimmed by 2 bases and 3 bases, with 13 bases remaining between them. This CDR3 reads CASSLRSGSDYGYTF. CDR3 DNA: TGTGCCAGCAGCTTACGATCGGGGAGCGACTATGGCTACACCTTC.

This clonotype was detected many times. This chain connects TRBV28 to TRBJ1-6, with D perhaps matching TRBD1 (6 bases). Germline V gene data show CDR1 as MDHEN and CDR2 as SYDVKM. V shed 4 bases and J shed 8 bases, with 15 bases lying between them. The CDR3 covers 15 residues. In DNA form, the CDR3 reads TGTGCCAGCAGTTCCACAGGGTTGAGGCATTCACCCCTCCACTTT. It specifies CASSSTGLRHSPLHF.

CDR3 amino acids: CASSYRPSGPHHNTGELFF. The CDR3 region has the DNA TGTGCCAGCAGTTACAGGCCTAGCGGGCCCCATCATAACACCGGGGAGCTGTTTTTT. V usage is TRBV6-2 or TRBV6-3 and J usage is TRBJ2-2; TRBD2 agrees at 8 bases. Trimming cost V 2 bases and J 2 bases; bases outside gene matches: 13. CDR1 is MNHEY, CDR2 SVGEGT, per germline. This CDR3 is built from 19 residues.

This clonotype showed up just once. The V call is TRBV12-3 or TRBV12-4, the J call TRBJ2-7; maybe TRBD1 (6 bases). V lost 7 bases, J lost 2 bases, and 18 bases lay in between. This CDR3 has 15 amino acids. As DNA, the CDR3 is TGTGCCAGCATCCCCCCGGGACAACGACCCTACGAGCAGTACTTC. Amino acids: CASIPPGQRPYEQYF.

In this sample, this clonotype turned up many times. V and J are TRBV12-3 or TRBV12-4 and TRBJ2-5; possible D gene TRBD1, 6 bases. Trimming took off 2 bases at V and 4 bases at J, with 14 bases between the two ends. This CDR3 has 15 residues. Here the CDR3 DNA reads TGTGCCAGCAGTTTACAGGGGATTTGGGGAGAGACCCAGTACTTC. This sequence encodes CASSLQGIWGETQYF.

This clonotype has just a few counts. Compared with germline, one end of the junction differs, possibly owing to a read error. This chain connects TRBV28 to TRBJ1-1; weak D call: TRBD1 (5 bases). Germline values: CDR1 MDHEN, CDR2 SYDVKM. This CDR3 has 12 amino acids. CDR3 sequence: CASSRVKTEAFF. The CDR3 region has the DNA TGTGCCAGCAGCAGGGTGAAGACTGAAGCTTTCTTT. Based on the CDR3 plus reference TRBV28 and TRBJ1-1, the full variable domain is DVKVTQSSRYLVKRTGEKVFLECVQDMDHENMFWYRQDPGLGLRLIYFSYDVKMKEKGDIPEGYSVSREKKERFSLILESASTNQTSMYLCASSRVKTEAFFGQGTRLTVV.